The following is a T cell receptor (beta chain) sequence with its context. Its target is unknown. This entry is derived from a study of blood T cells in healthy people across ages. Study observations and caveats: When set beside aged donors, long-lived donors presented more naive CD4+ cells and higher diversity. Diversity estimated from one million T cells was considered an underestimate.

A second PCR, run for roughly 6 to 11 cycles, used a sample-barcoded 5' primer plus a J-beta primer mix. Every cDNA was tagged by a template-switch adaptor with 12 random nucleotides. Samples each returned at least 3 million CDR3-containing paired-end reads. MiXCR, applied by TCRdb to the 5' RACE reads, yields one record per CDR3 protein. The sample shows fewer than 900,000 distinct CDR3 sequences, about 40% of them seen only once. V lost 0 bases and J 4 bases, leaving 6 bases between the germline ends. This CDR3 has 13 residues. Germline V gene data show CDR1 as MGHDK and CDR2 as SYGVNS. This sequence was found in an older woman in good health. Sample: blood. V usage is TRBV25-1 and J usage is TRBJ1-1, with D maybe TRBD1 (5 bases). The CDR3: CASSEYGGTEAFF. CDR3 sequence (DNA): TGTGCCAGCAGTGAATATGGGGGCACTGAAGCTTTCTTT.